This is a list of T cell receptor beta chains from one sample in a study of blood T cell repertoires in COVID-19. TCRdb keeps only in-frame clones here, not all; method: immunoSEQ multiplex PCR. The data contain about 220,000 clones, roughly 85% of them singletons. Sequences were obtained from peripheral blood. The source of these receptors is a woman aged 70-85 years with COVID-19, enrolled during active disease. Both conserved end residues are part of each CDR3. Fields, in order: clone size, J gene, V gene, D gene, CDR3 DNA, CDR3 protein. The D gene is left open where the match is weak. The size of a clone is reported for some rows only, either as once, few or many, or as a class for expanded clones.

clone_size: -
j_call: TRBJ2-2
v_call: TRBV5-4
d_call: -
cdr3_nt: TGTGCCAGCAGCTTGGCCAGGGTACGGGACACCGGGGAGCTGTTTTTT
cdr3_aa: CASSLARVRDTGELFF

clone_size: -
j_call: TRBJ1-1
v_call: TRBV19
d_call: -
cdr3_nt: TGTGCCAGTAGTACAGGGATGCGTGGCACTGAAGCTTTCTTT
cdr3_aa: CASSTGMRGTEAFF

clone_size: -
j_call: TRBJ1-1
v_call: TRBV10-3
d_call: -
cdr3_nt: TGTGCCACCGCTATTTGGAATTCGGGAAACACTGAAGCTTTCTTT
cdr3_aa: CATAIWNSGNTEAFF

clone_size: -
j_call: TRBJ2-7
v_call: TRBV19
d_call: TRBD1
cdr3_nt: TGTGCCAGTAGTGCGGAAAAACAGGGGGCCCTCGAGCAGTACTTC
cdr3_aa: CASSAEKQGALEQYF

clone_size: -
j_call: TRBJ1-1
v_call: TRBV6-2/TRBV6-3
d_call: TRBD1
cdr3_nt: TGTGCCAGCAGTTACTCGCCTACAGGGGTCATGAACACTGAAGCTTTCTTT
cdr3_aa: CASSYSPTGVMNTEAFF

clone_size: -
j_call: TRBJ1-2
v_call: TRBV18
d_call: -
cdr3_nt: TGTGCCAGCTCACCGGAACGGACTTTCTATGGCTACACCTTC
cdr3_aa: CASSPERTFYGYTF

clone_size: -
j_call: TRBJ2-1
v_call: TRBV5-5
d_call: TRBD2
cdr3_nt: TGTGCCAGCAGCGAAAGCGGGACGCCGTACAATGAGCAGTTCTTC
cdr3_aa: CASSESGTPYNEQFF

clone_size: -
j_call: TRBJ1-2
v_call: TRBV6-5
d_call: -
cdr3_nt: TGTGCCAGCAGTTACGAGTCTCGGGACTATGGCTACACCTTC
cdr3_aa: CASSYESRDYGYTF

clone_size: few
j_call: TRBJ2-1
v_call: TRBV5-1
d_call: TRBD2
cdr3_nt: TGCGCCAGCAGCTTGAGGTGGGGACTAGCTTCCTACAATGAGCAGTTCTTC
cdr3_aa: CASSLRWGLASYNEQFF

clone_size: -
j_call: TRBJ1-6
v_call: TRBV19
d_call: -
cdr3_nt: TGTGCCAGTAGTATAGGACAGACTAATTCACCCCTCCACTTT
cdr3_aa: CASSIGQTNSPLHF

clone_size: -
j_call: TRBJ1-6
v_call: TRBV6-5
d_call: TRBD1
cdr3_nt: TGTGCCAGCAGGGGACAGGGATCACCCCTCCACTTT
cdr3_aa: CASRGQGSPLHF

clone_size: -
j_call: TRBJ2-7
v_call: TRBV9
d_call: TRBD1
cdr3_nt: TGTGCCAGCAGCCTGTCAGGGGGCAACGAGCAGTACTTC
cdr3_aa: CASSLSGGNEQYF

clone_size: -
j_call: TRBJ1-5
v_call: TRBV2
d_call: TRBD1
cdr3_nt: TGTGCCAGCAGTGTGGAGGGGGCGCGGGCCCAGCCCCAGCATTTT
cdr3_aa: CASSVEGARAQPQHF

clone_size: -
j_call: TRBJ1-2
v_call: TRBV25-1
d_call: -
cdr3_nt: TGTGCCAGCAGTGAAAATGGGCCCTATGGCTACACCTTC
cdr3_aa: CASSENGPYGYTF

clone_size: -
j_call: TRBJ2-7
v_call: TRBV27
d_call: TRBD2
cdr3_nt: TGTGCCAGCAGCACCAGGACAGCTAGCGGGGGGCGCTCCTACGAGCAGTACTTC
cdr3_aa: CASSTRTASGGRSYEQYF

clone_size: -
j_call: TRBJ2-7
v_call: TRBV5-4
d_call: -
cdr3_nt: TGTGCCAGCAGCCCAGGGATCTCGAACTACGAGCAGTACTTC
cdr3_aa: CASSPGISNYEQYF

clone_size: -
j_call: TRBJ2-2
v_call: TRBV18
d_call: TRBD2
cdr3_nt: TGTGCCAGCTCACCAAATAGAGTAGAACTAGCGGGCCTCACCGGGGAGCTGTTTTTT
cdr3_aa: CASSPNRVELAGLTGELFF

clone_size: -
j_call: TRBJ1-6
v_call: TRBV5-1
d_call: -
cdr3_nt: TGCGCCAGCAGCTTGACAGCAATATATAATTCACCCCTCCACTTT
cdr3_aa: CASSLTAIYNSPLHF

clone_size: -
j_call: TRBJ1-3
v_call: TRBV5-1
d_call: TRBD1
cdr3_nt: TGCGCCAGCCAGGACAGGGGCGACTCTGGAAACACCATATATTTT
cdr3_aa: CASQDRGDSGNTIYF

clone_size: -
j_call: TRBJ2-7
v_call: TRBV7-3
d_call: TRBD1
cdr3_nt: TGTGCCAGCAGCCCAGGACAGGGGGCGGGCGACGAGCAGTACTTC
cdr3_aa: CASSPGQGAGDEQYF

clone_size: -
j_call: TRBJ2-6
v_call: TRBV7-3
d_call: -
cdr3_nt: TGTGCCAGCAGCGTTAGGGGGAGTCAAGCCTCTGGGGCCAACGTCCTGACTTTC
cdr3_aa: CASSVRGSQASGANVLTF

clone_size: many
j_call: TRBJ2-7
v_call: TRBV18
d_call: TRBD1
cdr3_nt: TGTGCCAGCTCACCGTCGGGACAGGGGATCCCGTTGCCCTACGAGCAGTACTTC
cdr3_aa: CASSPSGQGIPLPYEQYF

clone_size: -
j_call: TRBJ1-1
v_call: TRBV5-1
d_call: -
cdr3_nt: TGCGCCAGCAGCTTAGTGGAGAGAGACACTGAAGCTTTCTTT
cdr3_aa: CASSLVERDTEAFF

clone_size: -
j_call: TRBJ1-2
v_call: TRBV27
d_call: TRBD1
cdr3_nt: TGTGCCAGCAGTCTAGACAGGGGGCGCTCCTATGGCTACACCTTC
cdr3_aa: CASSLDRGRSYGYTF

clone_size: once
j_call: TRBJ2-2
v_call: TRBV28
d_call: TRBD2
cdr3_nt: TGTGCCAGCAGCCACCCCCCGCTAGCGGGAGTTACCGGGGAGCTGTTTTTT
cdr3_aa: CASSHPPLAGVTGELFF

clone_size: -
j_call: TRBJ1-4
v_call: TRBV7-9
d_call: TRBD1
cdr3_nt: TGTGCCAGCAGCTTGCTGGGACAGGGGTTTCAAACTAATGAAAAACTGTTTTTT
cdr3_aa: CASSLLGQGFQTNEKLFF

clone_size: -
j_call: TRBJ1-2
v_call: TRBV7-2
d_call: -
cdr3_nt: TGTGCCAGCAGCTTAGATCCGGGGGAGGCCTATGGCTACACCTTC
cdr3_aa: CASSLDPGEAYGYTF